This paragraph covers one TCR beta chain sequence. Its target is unknown. Incorporated into the TCR beta cDNA libraries were unique molecular identifiers, which served to reduce PCR and sequencing biases. Between about 0.85 and 11 million T cells gave rise to about 450,000 cDNA molecules. TCRdb independently ran MiXCR on the PCR reads; one entry per CDR3 protein. Among around 250,000 distinct CDR3 sequences listed, less than 40% were seen once. This entry comes from a study of post-analysis software for immune sequencing data. Overall study: Patients with relapsing-remitting, secondary progressive and progressive-relapsing multiple sclerosis courses were all represented. Whole-study results and caveats: Comparison with controls showed significantly lower normalized Chao1 diversity in multiple sclerosis patients. F measure clustering grouped samples strongly by preparation batch. The five TRBV segments detected at higher frequency in patients than in controls included TRBV5-6, TRBV5-1 and TRBV20-1.

Germline CDR1 SEHNR, CDR2 FQNEAQ (reference sequence). The CDR3 totals 16 residues. Trimming removed 3 bases from V and 8 bases from J, with 20 bases in between. The receptor's source is a girl aged 5 to 17 with multiple sclerosis. The V gene is TRBV7-9, the J gene TRBJ2-1; D unclear. The sequenced sample consisted of blood. Written as DNA, the CDR3 is TGTGCCAGCAGCTTCTTCCGAGGATCCTCTTTGGATGAGCAGTTCTTC. Protein product: CASSFFRGSSLDEQFF.